These 14 T cell receptor beta chains were sequenced from one sample in a study of PD-1 blockade in classical Hodgkin lymphoma. The table came from immunoSEQ multiplex PCR; TCRdb's copy has only in-frame clones and leaves some out. The sample holds over 85,000 clones, roughly 76% seen once. Relapse after autologous stem cell transplantation occurred in every patient, and brentuximab vedotin exposure varied. This material consisted of peripheral blood mononuclear cells (PBMCs), taken before the second cycle of nivolumab. The receptors here all came from a human donor with classical Hodgkin lymphoma.

The gene calls are TRBV30 and TRBJ2-1; D is perhaps TRBD2 (6 bases). This CDR3 is built from 14 residues. V was clipped by 0 bases and J by 9 bases, with 15 bases between them. The V gene's germline CDR1 is GTSNPN and CDR2 SVGIG (reference sequence). CDR3 coding DNA: TGTGCCTGGAGTGTACGAAGCGGGTCTATTGAGCAGTTCTTC. Translation: CAWSVRSGSIEQFF.

V and J are TRBV5-8 and TRBJ1-5; D perhaps matches TRBD1 (6 bases). Germline V CDR1 and CDR2: SGHTS, YDEGEE. CDR3 length equals 16 residues. The V end was cut by 0 bases, the J end by 2 bases, with 12 bases between. The CDR3 DNA is TGTGCCAGCAGCTTGGGCGGGGGCGGAGGCAATCAGCCCCAGCATTTT. It is translated as CASSLGGGGGNQPQHF.

This chain uses TRBV5-4 with TRBJ2-1; TRBD2 matches at 7 bases. In germline, CDR1 is SGHNT, CDR2 YYREEE (reference sequence). The CDR3 is 14 residues long. After removal of 6 bases from V and 9 bases from J, the junction contained 12 bases not matched to a gene. The CDR3 DNA reads TGTGCCAGCACCCCGGATGCGGGAGCGGTTGAGCAGTTCTTC. Its translation: CASTPDAGAVEQFF.

V usage is TRBV7-9 and J usage is TRBJ1-3; D is uncertain. Germline assignment: CDR1 SEHNR and CDR2 FQNEAQ (reference sequence). Trimming took 1 base from V and 1 from J, leaving 2 bases between them. This CDR3 is built from 13 residues. CDR3 in amino acids: CASSLDSGNTIYF. The CDR3 DNA follows: TGTGCCAGCAGCTTAGATTCTGGAAACACCATATATTTT.

The rearrangement joins TRBV2 to TRBJ1-4; TRBD1 is a possible D gene (5 bases). CDR3 length: 16 amino acids. Per germline, CDR1 SNHLY and CDR2 FYNNEI. With 3 bases removed from V and 4 bases from J, the gap between germline ends came to 15 bases. The CDR3, as DNA: TGTGCCAGCAGTGAGGCTCCAGGGTATGGTAATGAAAAACTGTTTTTT. The encoded protein is CASSEAPGYGNEKLFF.

This clone was seen only once. The chain employs TRBV5-6 and TRBJ2-5; D gene uncertain. CDR3 length: 12 residues. CDR1 is SGHDT, CDR2 YYEEEE, per germline. V was pared by 5 bases and J by 3 bases, with 8 bases between. CDR3 protein: CASRTSKETQYF. CDR3 in DNA: TGTGCCAGCAGGACGTCAAAAGAGACCCAGTACTTC.

This chain joins TRBV6-5 and TRBJ2-7; D is possibly TRBD2 (5 bases). In germline, CDR1 is MNHEY, CDR2 SVGAGI. V shed 6 bases and J shed 6 bases, with 21 bases lying between them. This CDR3 is 15 amino acids long. The CDR3 loop is CASRSNRDFLREQYF. The CDR3 DNA follows: TGTGCCAGCAGATCAAACCGGGATTTCCTACGCGAGCAGTACTTC.

The rearrangement joins TRBV30 to TRBJ2-3; D uncertain. The CDR3 has 13 amino acids. V gave up 5 bases and J gave up 1 base, with 10 bases separating them. The V gene's germline CDR1 is GTSNPN and CDR2 SVGIG (reference sequence). CDR3 nucleotide sequence: TGTGCCTGGCTAGGTAGGGGCACAGATACGCAGTATTTT. This encodes CAWLGRGTDTQYF.

This chain joins TRBV29-1 and TRBJ1-2; unclear D gene. The CDR3 spans 14 residues. V lost 3 bases and J 1 base, leaving 12 bases between the germline ends. CDR1 and CDR2 (germline): SQVTM, ANQGSEA. CDR3 loop: CSVEGSSLNYGYTF. The CDR3 DNA follows: TGCAGCGTTGAGGGTAGCAGCCTTAACTATGGCTACACCTTC.

The genes are TRBV9 and TRBJ2-3, with 8 bases lining up with TRBD2. V was clipped by 3 bases and J by 4 bases; unmatched bases: 7. CDR1 and CDR2 (germline): SGDLS, YYNGEE. The length of the CDR3 is 15 residues. CDR3 in amino acids: CASSGGLEVADTQYF. The CDR3 nucleotides read TGTGCCAGCAGCGGGGGACTAGAGGTCGCAGATACGCAGTATTTT.

The V call is TRBV6-1, the J call TRBJ1-3; D is unresolved. V was clipped by 1 base and J by 8 bases, with 3 bases between them. This CDR3 region has 11 residues. Germline lookup yields CDR1 MNHNS and CDR2 SASEGT. CDR3 DNA sequence: TGTGCCAGCAGTGAAGTGGACACCATATATTTT. Encoded protein: CASSEVDTIYF.

The chain couples TRBV11-1 to TRBJ2-7, with D possibly being TRBD2 (5 bases). This CDR3 is 14 amino acids long. Germline V CDR1 and CDR2: SGHAT, FQDESV (reference sequence). Trimming took 5 bases from V and 2 from J, leaving 13 bases between them. CDR3: CASSPTRVPYEQYF. The CDR3 region has the DNA TGTGCCAGCAGCCCGACGCGGGTTCCCTACGAGCAGTACTTC.

This clone was picked up a small number of times. V is TRBV4-3 and J is TRBJ2-3; D is possibly TRBD2 (6 bases). Germline CDR1 and CDR2: LGHNA and YSLEER. The CDR3 has 16 residues. Trimming shortened V by 1 base and J by 0 bases, and 11 bases separated the two germline ends. The CDR3 protein is CASSQAASASTDTQYF. CDR3 bases: TGCGCCAGCAGCCAAGCCGCTAGCGCTAGCACAGATACGCAGTATTTT.

The genes are TRBV2 and TRBJ1-3; 9 bases map to TRBD1. J was trimmed by 4 bases and V by 6 bases; bases with no gene match: 10. CDR3 length: 16 residues. CDR1 SNHLY and CDR2 FYNNEI come from the germline V gene. CDR3 protein: CASRRTGGGAGNTIYF. Written as DNA, the CDR3 is TGTGCCAGCAGACGTACAGGGGGCGGTGCAGGAAACACCATATATTTT.